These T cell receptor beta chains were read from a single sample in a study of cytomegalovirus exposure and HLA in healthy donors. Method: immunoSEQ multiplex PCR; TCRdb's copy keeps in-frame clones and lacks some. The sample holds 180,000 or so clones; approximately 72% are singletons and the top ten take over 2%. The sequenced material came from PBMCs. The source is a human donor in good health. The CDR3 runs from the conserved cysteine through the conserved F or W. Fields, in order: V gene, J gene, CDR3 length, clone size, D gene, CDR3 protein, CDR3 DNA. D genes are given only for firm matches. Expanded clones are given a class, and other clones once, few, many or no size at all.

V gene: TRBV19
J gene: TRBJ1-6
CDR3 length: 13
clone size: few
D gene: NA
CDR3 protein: CATLGQNNSPLHF
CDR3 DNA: TGTGCCACCTTGGGGCAGAATAATTCACCCCTCCACTTT

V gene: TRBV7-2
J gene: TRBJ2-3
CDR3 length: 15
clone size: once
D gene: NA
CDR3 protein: CASSSQRGGPDTQYF
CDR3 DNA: TGTGCCAGCAGCTCCCAGCGCGGGGGCCCAGATACGCAGTATTTT

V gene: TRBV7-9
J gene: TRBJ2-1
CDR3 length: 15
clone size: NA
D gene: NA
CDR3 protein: CASSLVGGVGSEQFF
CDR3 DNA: TGTGCCAGCAGCTTAGTTGGAGGGGTGGGGTCTGAGCAGTTCTTC

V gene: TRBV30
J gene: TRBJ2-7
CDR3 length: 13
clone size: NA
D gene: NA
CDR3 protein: CAWSSGTAYEQYF
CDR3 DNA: TGTGCCTGGAGTTCTGGGACTGCCTACGAGCAGTACTTC

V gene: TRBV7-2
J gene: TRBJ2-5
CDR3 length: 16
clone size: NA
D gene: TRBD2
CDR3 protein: CASSLARGGLMETQYF
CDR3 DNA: TGTGCCAGCAGCTTAGCGCGGGGGGGCTTGATGGAGACCCAGTACTTC

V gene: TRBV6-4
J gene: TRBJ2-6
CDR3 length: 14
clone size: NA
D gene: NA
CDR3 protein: CASSEAGGANVLTF
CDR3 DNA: TGTGCCAGCAGTGAGGCAGGGGGGGCCAACGTCCTGACTTTC

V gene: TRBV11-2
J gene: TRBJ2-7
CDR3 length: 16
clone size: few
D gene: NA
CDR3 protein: CASSTEGTQSSYEQYF
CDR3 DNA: TGTGCCAGCAGCACAGAAGGGACTCAGAGCTCCTACGAGCAGTACTTC

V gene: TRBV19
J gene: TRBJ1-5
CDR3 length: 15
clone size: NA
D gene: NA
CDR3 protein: CASSITDRYNQPQHF
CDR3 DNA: TGTGCCAGTAGTATAACGGACAGATACAATCAGCCCCAGCATTTT

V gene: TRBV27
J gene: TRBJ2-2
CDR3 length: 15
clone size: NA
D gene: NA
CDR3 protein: CASTTRGARTGELFF
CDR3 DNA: TGTGCCAGCACCACCAGGGGGGCGCGGACCGGGGAGCTGTTTTTT

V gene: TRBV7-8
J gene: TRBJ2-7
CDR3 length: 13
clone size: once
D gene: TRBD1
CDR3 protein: CASSRGQYYEQYF
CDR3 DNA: TGTGCCAGCAGTCGGGGACAGTACTACGAGCAGTACTTC

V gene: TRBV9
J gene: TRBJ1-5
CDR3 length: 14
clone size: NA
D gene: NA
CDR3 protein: CASSVGSSNQPQHF
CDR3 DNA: TGTGCCAGCAGCGTAGGCAGTAGCAATCAGCCCCAGCATTTT

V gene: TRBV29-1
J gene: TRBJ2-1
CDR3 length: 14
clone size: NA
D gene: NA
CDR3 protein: CSVEGRGTYNEQFF
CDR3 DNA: TGCAGCGTTGAGGGCAGGGGTACCTACAATGAGCAGTTCTTC

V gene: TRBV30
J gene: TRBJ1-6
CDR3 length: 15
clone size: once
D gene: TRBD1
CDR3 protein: CAWSAPTGWVSPLHF
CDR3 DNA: TGTGCCTGGAGCGCTCCGACAGGGTGGGTTTCACCCCTCCACTTT

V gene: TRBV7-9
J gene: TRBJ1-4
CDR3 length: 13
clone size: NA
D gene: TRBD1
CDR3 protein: CASSAGQGGKLFF
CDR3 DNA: TGTGCCAGCAGCGCGGGGCAGGGGGGAAAACTGTTTTTT

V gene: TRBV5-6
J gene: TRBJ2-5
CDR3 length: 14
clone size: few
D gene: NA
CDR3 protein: CASSSEERWCDQYF
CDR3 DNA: TGTGCCAGCAGCTCCGAAGAGCGATGGTGTGACCAGTACTTC

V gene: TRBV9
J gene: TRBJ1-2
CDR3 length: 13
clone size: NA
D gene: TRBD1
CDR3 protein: CASSPRTGGGYTF
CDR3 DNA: TGTGCCAGCAGCCCTAGGACAGGGGGCGGCTACACCTTC

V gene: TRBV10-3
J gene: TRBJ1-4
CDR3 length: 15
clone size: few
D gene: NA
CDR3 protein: CAISEAGARGEKLFF
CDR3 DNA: TGTGCCATCAGTGAGGCGGGGGCCCGAGGAGAAAAACTGTTTTTT

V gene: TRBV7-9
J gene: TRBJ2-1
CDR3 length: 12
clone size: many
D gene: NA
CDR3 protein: CASSLGGGGQFF
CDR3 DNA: TGTGCCAGCAGCTTAGGGGGAGGGGGGCAGTTCTTC

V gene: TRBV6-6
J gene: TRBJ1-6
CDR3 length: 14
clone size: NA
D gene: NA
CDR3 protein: CASSETPPTSPLHF
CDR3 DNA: TGTGCCAGCAGTGAGACACCCCCCACTTCACCCCTCCACTTT

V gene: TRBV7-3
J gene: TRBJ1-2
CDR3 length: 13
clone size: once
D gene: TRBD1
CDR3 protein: CASSSGRGRASTF
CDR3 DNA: TGTGCCAGCAGCTCCGGGAGGGGGCGGGCCAGCACCTTC

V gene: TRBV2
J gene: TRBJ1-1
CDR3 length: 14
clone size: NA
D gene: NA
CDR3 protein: CASRSSGENTEAFF
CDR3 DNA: TGTGCCAGCAGGAGCTCGGGGGAGAACACTGAAGCTTTCTTT

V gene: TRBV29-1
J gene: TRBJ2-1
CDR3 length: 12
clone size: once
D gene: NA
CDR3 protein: CSVDGEDNEQFF
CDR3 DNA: TGCAGCGTTGATGGGGAGGACAATGAGCAGTTCTTC

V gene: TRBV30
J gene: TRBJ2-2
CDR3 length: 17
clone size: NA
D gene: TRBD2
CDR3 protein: CAWSVRLAGYNTGELFF
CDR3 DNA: TGTGCCTGGAGTGTACGTTTAGCGGGGTATAACACCGGGGAGCTGTTTTTT

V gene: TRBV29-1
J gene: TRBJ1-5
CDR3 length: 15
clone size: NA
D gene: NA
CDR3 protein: CSVGLLGDSNQPQHF
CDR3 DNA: TGCAGCGTTGGCCTTTTAGGAGATAGCAATCAACCCCAGCATTTT

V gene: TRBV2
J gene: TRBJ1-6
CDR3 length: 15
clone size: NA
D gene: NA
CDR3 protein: CASSERVGGYSPLHF
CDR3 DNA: TGTGCCAGCAGTGAGAGGGTAGGGGGTTACTCACCCCTCCACTTT

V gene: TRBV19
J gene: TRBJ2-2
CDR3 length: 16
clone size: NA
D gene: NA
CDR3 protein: CASSIDSRLLTGELFF
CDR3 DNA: TGTGCCAGTAGTATAGATTCGAGACTCCTCACCGGGGAGCTGTTTTTT

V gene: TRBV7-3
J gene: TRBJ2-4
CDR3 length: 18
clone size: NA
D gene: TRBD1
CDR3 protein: CASSLGTGGILAKNIQYF
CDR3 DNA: TGTGCCAGCAGCTTAGGGACAGGGGGAATACTGGCCAAAAACATTCAGTACTTC

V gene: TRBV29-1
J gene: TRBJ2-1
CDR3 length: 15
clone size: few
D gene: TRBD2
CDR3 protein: CSVDFVAGATNEQFF
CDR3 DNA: TGCAGCGTTGATTTTGTAGCGGGGGCCACCAATGAGCAGTTCTTC

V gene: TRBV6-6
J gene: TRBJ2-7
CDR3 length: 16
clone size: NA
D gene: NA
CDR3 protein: CASSYSCYSGFNEQYF
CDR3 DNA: TGTGCCAGCAGTTACTCTTGTTACTCAGGGTTCAACGAGCAGTACTTC

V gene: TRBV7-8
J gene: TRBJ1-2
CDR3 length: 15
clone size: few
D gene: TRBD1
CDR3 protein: CASSLALGQGYGYTF
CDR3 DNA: TGTGCCAGCAGCTTAGCTTTGGGACAGGGATATGGCTACACCTTC

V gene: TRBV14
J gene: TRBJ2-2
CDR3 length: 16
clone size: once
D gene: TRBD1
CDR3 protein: CASSQVSGQGTGELFF
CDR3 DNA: TGTGCCAGCAGCCAAGTCTCGGGACAGGGTACCGGGGAGCTGTTTTTT

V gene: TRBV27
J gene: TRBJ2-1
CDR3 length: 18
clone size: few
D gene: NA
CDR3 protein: CASSLQFSGRSSYNEQFF
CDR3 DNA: TGTGCCAGCAGTTTACAATTCTCCGGTCGCTCTTCCTACAATGAGCAGTTCTTC

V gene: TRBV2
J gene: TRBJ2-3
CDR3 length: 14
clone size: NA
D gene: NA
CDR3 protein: CASKTTASTDTQYF
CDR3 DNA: TGTGCCAGCAAGACCACAGCCAGCACAGATACGCAGTATTTT

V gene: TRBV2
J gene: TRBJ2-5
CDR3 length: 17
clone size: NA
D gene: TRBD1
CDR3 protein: CASIGLVNAGGQETQYF
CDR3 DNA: TGTGCCAGCATTGGCTTGGTTAATGCAGGGGGCCAAGAGACCCAGTACTTC